Listed below are T cell receptor beta chains from one sample, sequenced in a study of T cell repertoires and HLA-DP antigens. Here immunoSEQ multiplex PCR was the method, and the copy in TCRdb shows in-frame clones only, minus some. This sample carries some 110,000 clones, 80% to 95% of them seen once, and the ten largest clones take about 0.25%. These receptors have no identified antigens. Sequenced: CD4+ T cells from PBMCs. All receptors derive from a woman between 18 and 29 years old in good health and CMV-seronegative. CDR3s include the opening cysteine and the closing phenylalanine or tryptophan. Each record gives: J gene, V gene, CDR3 protein.

TRBJ2-7	TRBV27	CASSLSTDGAYEQYF
TRBJ2-5	TRBV7-2	CASSFRLGGIQETQYF
TRBJ2-1	TRBV7-2	CASSQVRRGFGEQFF
TRBJ1-6	TRBV5-1	CASSLAGGAGYNSPLHF
TRBJ2-2	TRBV30	CAWSTQLNTGELFF
TRBJ1-1	TRBV18	CASSPQGYDTEAFF
TRBJ2-4	TRBV7-9	CASSSGIRDSKAKNIQYF
TRBJ2-3	TRBV2	CASRGPSRQYF
TRBJ1-2	TRBV2	CASNPRTGKNYGYTF
TRBJ1-1	TRBV18	CASSLQLNTEAFF
TRBJ1-2	TRBV10-2	CASTPLLGGYTF
TRBJ1-2	TRBV15	CATSRSPTGTGNYGYTF
TRBJ2-3	TRBV5-1	CASAPIGHTDTQYF
TRBJ2-3	TRBV6-1	CASSELQGATQYF
TRBJ1-5	TRBV5-4	CASSLDTGGGQPQHF
TRBJ2-5	TRBV5-4	CASSAGARPETQYF
TRBJ2-1	TRBV6-1	CASSERGSGRGLSYNEQFF
TRBJ1-4	TRBV19	CASSAHRGRGEKLFF
TRBJ2-5	TRBV4-3	CASSQDRGETQYF
TRBJ1-2	TRBV19	CASSIRTLANYGYTF
TRBJ1-1	TRBV5-6	CAASRTANTEAFF
TRBJ1-6	TRBV4-3	CASSQDGGENSPLHF
TRBJ2-7	TRBV7-9	CASSPSGRAGEQYF
TRBJ2-1	TRBV9	CASAQEDEQFF
TRBJ2-3	TRBV19	CASSRLAGALTDTQYF
TRBJ2-1	TRBV6-5	CASSYSNNEQFF
TRBJ2-5	TRBV29-1	CSVEGTQLGVQETQYF
TRBJ2-2	TRBV19	CASSILLTSPGELFF
TRBJ2-1	TRBV6-5	CASSRGLANNEQFF
TRBJ2-7	TRBV9	CASSLRTGAYEQYF
TRBJ2-2	TRBV7-9	CASSLGLGYTGELFF
TRBJ1-2	TRBV4-1	CASSQDRANGYTF
TRBJ1-2	TRBV5-8	CASSFRDFPYGYTF
TRBJ1-6	TRBV5-6	CASSLRRGRNSPLHF
TRBJ1-4	TRBV4-1	CASSQDEQGRGEKLFF
TRBJ1-4	TRBV5-1	CASSFRDTSNEKLFF
TRBJ1-2	TRBV5-4	CASSSQGAYGYTF
TRBJ2-5	TRBV28	CASSLWQGAQETQYF
TRBJ2-7	TRBV5-4	CASRHKPGQGNYEQYF
TRBJ2-1	TRBV4-2	CASSQGRATPSYEQFF
TRBJ1-1	TRBV11-3	CASSLAGGGNTEAFF
TRBJ2-3	TRBV7-3	CASSLYGGPIDTQYF
TRBJ2-5	TRBV7-6	CASSLARLETQYF
TRBJ1-5	TRBV7-8	CASKAGASNQPQHF
TRBJ2-3	TRBV28	CASSYGTDTQYF
TRBJ1-1	TRBV5-1	CASNPDGIIPLGTEAFF
TRBJ1-5	TRBV15	CATSRGRESFPSLRPQHF